The 15 T cell receptor beta chains below were found in one sample sequenced in a study of CD8+ T cells in alopecia areata. Researchers sorted pooled cutaneous lymph node cells on the basis of CD4, CD8alpha, NKG2D, NKG2ACE and other markers. RNA was isolated and reverse transcribed to cDNA, the sequencing template. Measured with immunoSEQ multiplex PCR; TCRdb has only the in-frame clones, and not every one. The repertoire yields about 270,000 clones, none seen only once; the top ten contain 1.2%. What was sequenced was CD4+ T cells sorted from a lymph node. All receptors derive from a C3H/HeJ mouse with alopecia areata. MHC haplotype here: H2-k.

There are a few counts of this clone. Each gene name is a mouse one. The observed sequence ends 4 residues before the CDR3 terminus, with the missing tail filled in from the germline J gene. V is TRBV5 and J is TRBJ2-4; 10 bases are a match to TRBD2. The CDR3 length is 18 residues. Germline loops: CDR1 LGHNA, CDR2 YNLKQL (reference sequence). Losses at the gene ends were 0 bases for V and 0 bases for J; bases not matched to a gene: 6. CDR3 protein: CASSQDHTDWGSQNTLYF. CDR3 DNA (partial): TGTGCCAGCAGCCAAGATCATACGGACTGGGGGAGTCAAAAC.

In this sample, this clone turned up a few times. The genes and germline here are from mouse. The sequenced fragment ends 4 residues before the CDR3 boundary, so the rest is inferred from the germline J gene. The rearrangement uses TRBV5 and TRBJ2-3; TRBD1 agrees at 8 bases. Trimming removed 0 bases from V and 0 bases from J; junction bases left unmatched: 5. The germline gives CDR1 LGHNA, CDR2 YNLKQL (reference sequence). The CDR3 extends over 17 amino acids. CDR3 region: CASSQDRGQGSAETLYF. Partial CDR3 DNA: TGTGCCAGCAGCCAAGACAGGGGGCAGGGTAGTGCAGAA.

This clone occurred a few times. Genes and germline are mouse. Sequencing ends 4 residues short of the CDR3 end; the germline J gene provides the rest. This chain links TRBV5 with TRBJ2-1; D is perhaps TRBD1 (6 bases). Germline V gene sequence: CDR1 LGHNA, CDR2 YNLKQL (reference sequence). CDR3 length equals 15 residues. The CDR3 sequence: CASSQDQGRGAEQFF. Incomplete CDR3 DNA: TGTGCCAGCAGCCAAGATCAGGGGAGGGGGGCT.

Comment on this clone: Each gene name is a mouse one. With the read ending 4 residues before the CDR3 end, the germline J gene is used to fill in that end. The same CDR3 also results from other DNA sequences found in this sample. The chain recombines TRBV5 with TRBJ1-1, with D uncertain. CDR1 is LGHNA, CDR2 YNLKQL, per germline (reference sequence). Trimming took 1 base from V and 0 from J, leaving 6 bases between them. CDR3 length: 14 amino acids. The CDR3 spells CASSQVTANTEVFF. CDR3 bases read: TGTGCCAGCAGCCAAGTAACAGCAAACACA.

About this clone itself: The gene symbols are mouse symbols. The sequenced fragment ends 4 residues before the CDR3 boundary, so the rest is inferred from the germline J gene. Other nucleotide sequences from this sample produce the same CDR3. The rearrangement uses TRBV1 and TRBJ2-7; D remains ambiguous. Germline CDR1 is NSQYPW and CDR2 is LRSPGD (reference sequence). This CDR3 contains 12 residues. The CDR3 is CTCSAVGYEQYF. The DNA read from the CDR3 is TGCACCTGCAGTGCAGTTGGGTAT.

This clone occurred a few times. Here the gene names and germline are mouse. The sequence runs out 4 residues before the end of the CDR3; the remainder is reconstructed from the germline J gene. The V gene is TRBV13-3, the J gene TRBJ2-2; TRBD2 matches at 11 bases. V shed 5 bases and J 2 bases; nucleotides not matched to a gene: 5. Per germline, CDR1 NNHDY and CDR2 SYVADS. The CDR3 length is 16 residues. CDR3 bases read: TGTGCCAGCAGGCCCCGACTGGGGGGGAACACCGGG. Its translation: CASRPRLGGNTG. The CDR3, in full, reads CASRPRLGGNTGQLYF.

This clone was recorded a few times. Here the gene names and germline are mouse. The read ends 3 residues shy of where the CDR3 ends; the end is completed using the germline J gene. The chain uses TRBV19 and TRBJ1-6, with TRBD1 matching over 9 bases. TRBJ1-6 is reported as an ORF; its role is uncertain. The CDR3 is made up of 17 amino acids. Germline V gene data show CDR1 as FNHDT and CDR2 as SITEND (reference sequence). J was trimmed by 4 bases and V by 0 bases; bases with no gene match: 5. The CDR3 loop reads CASSIDGTGLYNSPLYF. The DNA read from the CDR3 is TGTGCCAGCAGTATAGACGGGACAGGGTTGTATAATTCGCCC.

This clone occurred a few times. Mouse gene names apply. With the read ending 4 residues before the CDR3 end, the germline J gene is used to fill in that end. The chain uses TRBV17 and TRBJ2-5; possible D gene TRBD1, 6 bases. The germline V and J ends were trimmed by 2 bases and 3 bases, with 15 bases remaining between them. This CDR3 is built from 16 residues. Germline lookup yields CDR1 MNHDT and CDR2 YYDKIL. CDR3 sequence: CASSRIWDKAQDTQYF. The CDR3 bases that were read are TGTGCTAGCAGTAGAATCTGGGACAAGGCTCAAGAC.

This clone was detected only a few times. The germline and genes are mouse ones. CDR3 DNA, as far as it was read: TGTGCTAGCAGTAGACTGGGGGGGCGTCTTGGA. It encodes CASSRLGGRLG. The full CDR3 is CASSRLGGRLGEVFF. The genes are TRBV17 and TRBJ1-1; weak D call: TRBD1 (6 bases). The observed sequence ends 4 residues before the CDR3 terminus, with the missing tail filled in from the germline J gene. Germline V gene data show CDR1 as MNHDT and CDR2 as YYDKIL. This CDR3 has 15 amino acids.

This clone occurred a few times. Genes and germline are mouse. The read falls 4 residues short of the CDR3 end, and the missing part is taken from the germline J gene. Other nucleotide sequences in the sample specify the same CDR3. The chain couples TRBV19 to TRBJ2-7, with a tentative D call TRBD2 (6 bases). The CDR3 length is 15 residues. Per the germline V gene, CDR1 is FNHDT and CDR2 is SITEND (reference sequence). The V end lost 1 base, the J end lost 0 bases, and 11 bases lay between the germline ends. CDR3: CASSIRGESSYEQYF. The CDR3 bases that were read are TGTGCCAGCAGTATACGGGGGGAGAGCTCCTAT. Combining the CDR3 with reference TRBV19 and TRBJ2-7 gives the whole variable domain GGIITQTPKFLIGQEGQKLTLKCQQNFNHDTMYWYRQDSGKGLRLIYYSITENDLQKGDLSEGYDASREKKSSFSLTVTSAQKNEMAVFLCASSIRGESSYEQYFGPGTRLTVL.

Worth noting for this clone: The gene names here belong to mouse. The read ends 4 residues shy of where the CDR3 ends; the end is completed using the germline J gene. This chain connects TRBV17 to TRBJ2-2, with TRBD1 as a possible D gene (5 bases). The V end lost 7 bases, the J end lost 4 bases, and 7 bases lay between the germline ends. From germline, CDR1 is MNHDT and CDR2 YYDKIL. The CDR3 is 12 amino acids. The CDR3 DNA, read in part, is TGTGCTAGCACCAGGGCCACCGGG. It codes for CASTRATG. The full CDR3 reads CASTRATGQLYF.

This clone was counted a few times. Gene names refer to mouse genes. CDR3 amino acids: CAWSPPPRSYNSPLYF. CDR3 DNA, as far as it was read: TGTGCCTGGAGTCCCCCCCCCAGGAGCTATAATTCGCCC. This chain links TRBV31 with TRBJ1-6; D is unresolved. The CDR3 end lies 3 residues beyond the end of the read and is filled in from the germline J gene. TRBJ1-6 is classed as an ORF, of uncertain function. The germline V gene has CDR1 GKSSPN and CDR2 SITVG. V was shortened by 1 base and J by 3 bases, with 13 bases between the two germline ends. This CDR3 has 16 amino acids.

This clone was seen more than once but under ten times. Gene names are mouse gene names. The read ends 4 residues early relative to the CDR3; the germline J gene fills the gap. The chain employs TRBV5 and TRBJ2-5, with 7 positions matching TRBD2. This CDR3 contains 15 residues. The trim removed 1 base at V and 3 bases at J, leaving 4 bases unmatched. CDR1 LGHNA and CDR2 YNLKQL come from the germline V gene (reference sequence). CDR3 amino acids: CASSQAWGRQDTQYF. The DNA read from the CDR3 is TGTGCCAGCAGCCAAGCCTGGGGGAGACAAGAC.

This clone was seen a few times. Gene names follow the mouse nomenclature. The read halts 4 residues ahead of the CDR3 end, with the missing end drawn from the germline J gene. Other DNA sequences in this specimen translate into the identical CDR3. The chain is built from TRBV1 and TRBJ2-3, with 7 positions matching TRBD1. From germline, CDR1 is NSQYPW and CDR2 LRSPGD (reference sequence). The CDR3 covers 15 residues. V dropped 0 bases and J dropped 1; count of bases not matched to a gene: 1. The CDR3 loop reads CTCSAEDRGAETLYF. The CDR3 DNA, read in part, is TGCACCTGCAGTGCAGAAGACAGGGGTGCAGAA.

To note about this clone: The gene symbols are mouse symbols. The CDR3 bases that were read are TGTGCCAGCAGTGATATGTTAAACCAAGAC. Its translation is CASSDMLNQD. The whole CDR3 sequence reads CASSDMLNQDTQYF. The V gene is TRBV13-1, the J gene TRBJ2-5, with D unclear. The read is 4 residues too short to cover the CDR3 end, so that end is filled in from the germline J gene. Trimming removed 1 base at V and 0 bases at J, with 6 bases between. The CDR3 totals 14 residues. The germline CDR1 and CDR2 sequences are NSHNY and SYGAGN.